Listed below are T cell receptor beta chains from one sample, sequenced in a study of T cells after yellow fever vaccination. TCRdb called the 5' RACE reads again in MiXCR, with one record for every CDR3 protein. Of fewer than 650,000 distinct CDR3 sequences listed, about a fifth were seen once; the top ten hold less than 20%. The sample was PBMCs, taken approximately 20 days after the first yellow fever vaccination. Receptors were obtained from a man younger than 35 who received the YFV17D yellow fever vaccine. CDR3s include the opening cysteine and the closing phenylalanine or tryptophan. Fields, in order: D gene, V gene, J gene, clone size, CDR3 DNA, CDR3 protein. D genes are given only for firm matches. The listing skips clone size in some rows; elsewhere it reads once, few, many or a size class.

NA	TRBV12-3/TRBV12-4	TRBJ1-2	few	TGTGCCAGCAGTGCTGACAGAGCCTATGGCTACACCTTC	CASSADRAYGYTF
TRBD1	TRBV6-1	TRBJ2-3	few	TGTGCCAGCAGTGAACCCGGACAGGGCACAGATACGCAGTATTTT	CASSEPGQGTDTQYF
TRBD2	TRBV6-1	TRBJ2-5	NA	TGTGCCAGCAGCCAAGGGCTAGCGGGGGTTGGAGTCGAGACCCAGTACTTC	CASSQGLAGVGVETQYF
NA	TRBV3-1	TRBJ2-3	few	TGTGCCAGCAGCCAAGATTCCCTAGCGAGGAGCACAGATACGCAGTATTTT	CASSQDSLARSTDTQYF
NA	TRBV11-2	TRBJ2-7	NA	TGTGCCAGCAGCCTGCTACAGTCGCACGAGCAGTACTTC	CASSLLQSHEQYF
NA	TRBV5-1	TRBJ2-7	many	TGCGCCAGCAGCTTGGCGCCCAGGACGGTTGAGCAGTACTTC	CASSLAPRTVEQYF
NA	TRBV7-8	TRBJ1-5	NA	TGTGCCAGCAGCCCAGTTAGGTCCAGGGGTCATCAGCCCCAGCATTTT	CASSPVRSRGHQPQHF
TRBD2	TRBV4-1	TRBJ2-5	few	TGCGCCAGCAGCCTCCTTCAGGCGCAGCGGGGGGGCCGGGGATTGGAGACCCAGTACTTC	CASSLLQAQRGGRGLETQYF
NA	TRBV4-1	TRBJ1-5	few	TGCGCCAGCAGCCCTGACAGGAGTGGTCAGCCCCAGCATTTT	CASSPDRSGQPQHF
NA	TRBV29-1	TRBJ1-4	NA	TGCAGCGTTGCGCAGGTGGGGGAAAAACTGTTTTTT	CSVAQVGEKLFF
NA	TRBV7-9	TRBJ2-1	NA	TGTGCCAGCAGCCTACGTACCGGGACGGAAACCTACAATGAGCAGTTCTTC	CASSLRTGTETYNEQFF
TRBD2	TRBV12-3/TRBV12-4	TRBJ2-5	few	TGTGCCAGCAGTGCCTCTAGCGGGGGGGAAGAGACCCAGTACTTC	CASSASSGGEETQYF
NA	TRBV20-1	TRBJ1-4	few	TGCAGTCCCCAGGGACCTGCAACTAATGAAAAACTGTTTTTT	CSPQGPATNEKLFF
TRBD1	TRBV24-1	TRBJ2-3	NA	TGTGCCACCAGTGATTTCAGGGGGCGAACAGATACGCAGTATTTT	CATSDFRGRTDTQYF
NA	TRBV29-1	TRBJ1-2	few	TGCAGCGTTGCATCGGGCAGCTCAGCCCTTCTCTATGGCTACACCTTC	CSVASGSSALLYGYTF
NA	TRBV4-3	TRBJ1-2	NA	TGCGCCAGCAGCCAAGAAAGTCCGAACTATGGCTACACCTTC	CASSQESPNYGYTF
TRBD1	TRBV6-5	TRBJ2-5	NA	TGTGCCAGCAGTTACTCGCTCGGGACAGGCCAAGAGACCCAGTACTTC	CASSYSLGTGQETQYF
NA	TRBV7-9	TRBJ1-4	few	TGTGCCAGCAGCTTAGGCTGGGGCAGGGATGAAAAACTGTTTTTT	CASSLGWGRDEKLFF
NA	TRBV21-1	TRBJ1-5	few	TGTGCCAGCAACAATCTGGAGGGGGTTAACAATCAGCCCCAGCATTTT	CASNNLEGVNNQPQHF
TRBD1	TRBV28	TRBJ1-2	NA	TGTGCCAGCAGCCCCGCGGGACAGGGAGCCTATGGCTACACCTTC	CASSPAGQGAYGYTF
TRBD2	TRBV6-1	TRBJ2-1	NA	TGTGCCAGCAGAAAACTAGCGGGGGCGAAAAATAATGAGCAGTTCTTC	CASRKLAGAKNNEQFF
TRBD2	TRBV5-6	TRBJ2-5	few	TGTGCCAGCAGCTTATTTGCGGGGGTGCTACAAGAGACCCAGTACTTC	CASSLFAGVLQETQYF
NA	TRBV6-2/TRBV6-3	TRBJ1-2	few	TGTGCCAGCTCAACGACCGAGAACTATGGCTACACCTTC	CASSTTENYGYTF
NA	TRBV5-1	TRBJ2-5	many	TGCGCCAGCAGCTCCCGGCCCGCGGAAGGATATCAAGAGACCCAGTACTTC	CASSSRPAEGYQETQYF
NA	TRBV29-1	TRBJ2-6	NA	TGCAGCGCCAGCTCTGGGGCCAACGTCCTGACTTTC	CSASSGANVLTF
NA	TRBV5-1	TRBJ1-6	NA	TGCGCCAGCAGCCTCGGGTGGAGGGAACTTTCACCCCTCCACTTT	CASSLGWRELSPLHF
NA	TRBV5-4	TRBJ2-3	few	TGTGCCAGCAGGGGGAAGGAGAGAAGTAGCACAGATACGCAGTATTTT	CASRGKERSSTDTQYF
NA	TRBV3-1	TRBJ2-5	NA	TGTGCCAGCAGCCCCCTCGGTGGTTCAGAGACCCAGTACTTC	CASSPLGGSETQYF
TRBD1	TRBV9	TRBJ1-4	NA	TGTGCCAGCAGCGGAGGGGGCAGCCCTAATGAAAAACTGTTTTTT	CASSGGGSPNEKLFF
NA	TRBV11-2	TRBJ1-2	few	TGTGCCAGCAGCCCTACACAGGGAAACTATGGCTACACCTTC	CASSPTQGNYGYTF
NA	TRBV29-1	TRBJ1-2	NA	TGCAGCGCCGAGGACACGGCTTATGGCTACACCTTC	CSAEDTAYGYTF
NA	TRBV5-1	TRBJ1-4	few	TGCGCCAGCAGCGACGGCCCCACAGGGTCTGAATCGAGGAGACTGTTTTTT	CASSDGPTGSESRRLFF
NA	TRBV7-9	TRBJ1-2	few	TGTGCCAGCAGCGCCGTAGAAGTCGACAACTATGGCTACACCTTC	CASSAVEVDNYGYTF
TRBD2	TRBV29-1	TRBJ2-1	NA	TGCAGCGTTGAAGATGGTCTAGCGGGGCCGGGGCAGTTCTTC	CSVEDGLAGPGQFF
NA	TRBV7-2	TRBJ2-2	few	TGTGCCAGCAGGACAAGGCAGAACACCGGGGAGCTGTTTTTT	CASRTRQNTGELFF
NA	TRBV13	TRBJ1-6	NA	TGTGCCAGCAGCACACCTTACTCCAATTCACCCCTCCACTTT	CASSTPYSNSPLHF
TRBD1	TRBV11-3	TRBJ2-7	few	TGTGCCAGCAGTCCAGACGTAGGACAGGGGGCCTACGAGCAGTACTTC	CASSPDVGQGAYEQYF
NA	TRBV12-3/TRBV12-4	TRBJ1-2	NA	TGTGCCAGCAGTTTACTTGGCAGGGCCTATGGCTACACCTTC	CASSLLGRAYGYTF
NA	TRBV4-2	TRBJ2-1	NA	TGTGCCAGCAGCGCACGCGGGACAGCTGAGCAGTTCTTC	CASSARGTAEQFF
TRBD2	TRBV5-1	TRBJ2-3	NA	TGCGCCAGCAGCTTGGCCGCGGGGGGGGAAGATACGCAGTATTTT	CASSLAAGGEDTQYF
NA	TRBV5-5	TRBJ1-2	NA	TGTGCCAGCAGCTTGGAAACGACAATTCAACTTAGTAGCTATGGCTACACCTTC	CASSLETTIQLSSYGYTF
TRBD1	TRBV5-4	TRBJ1-2	NA	TGTGCCAGCAGTCGCGACAGGGATCCTCTTGGCTACACCTTC	CASSRDRDPLGYTF
NA	TRBV19	TRBJ1-4	NA	TGTGCCAGTAGTGACCAAGGGGTCACTAATGAAAAACTGTTTTTT	CASSDQGVTNEKLFF
NA	TRBV5-1	TRBJ1-2	NA	TGCGCCAGCGGCGGACCCTTATATGGCTACACCTTC	CASGGPLYGYTF
TRBD2	TRBV7-2	TRBJ2-7	NA	TGTGCCAGCAGCTTAGGGGAGGGGTTGTACGAGCAGTACTTC	CASSLGEGLYEQYF
NA	TRBV5-1	TRBJ2-7	few	TGCGCCAGCAGCTTGACGGATTTTGGGTTCTCCCGCGAGCAGTACTTC	CASSLTDFGFSREQYF
TRBD1	TRBV27	TRBJ2-6	NA	TGTGCCAGCAGTCTCCTCGGACCCGGGACAGGCAGTTCTGGGGCCAACGTCCTGACTTTC	CASSLLGPGTGSSGANVLTF
TRBD2	TRBV6-2/TRBV6-3	TRBJ2-1	few	TGTGCCAGCAGTAAACTAGCGGGGGGGCGAAATGAGCAGTTCTTC	CASSKLAGGRNEQFF
NA	TRBV18	TRBJ1-5	NA	TGTGCCAGCTCATCACAGGACAAGCTTACGCCCCAGCATTTT	CASSSQDKLTPQHF
NA	TRBV10-2	TRBJ2-3	many	TGCGCCAGCAGTGAGTCGATAAGTGAGGGCCTCCACACAGATACGCAGTATTTT	CASSESISEGLHTDTQYF
NA	TRBV5-1	TRBJ2-2	NA	TGCGCCAGCAGCTTGAGTATAGGGGATGGTACCGGGGAGCTGTTTTTT	CASSLSIGDGTGELFF
TRBD2	TRBV4-3	TRBJ2-1	NA	TGCGCCAGCAGCCAAGATCCTAACCCCGGGGAGGGAAGCTCCTACAATGAGCAGTTCTTC	CASSQDPNPGEGSSYNEQFF
NA	TRBV10-3	TRBJ1-2	NA	TGTGCCATCAGTGAGCCGACGGAATCCTCTCCCGAGGGCTATGGCTACACCTTC	CAISEPTESSPEGYGYTF
NA	TRBV7-3	TRBJ1-3	NA	TGTGCCAGCAGCTTAGACCCGGGGTTTGGAAACACCATATATTTT	CASSLDPGFGNTIYF